This T cell receptor beta chain is from a study of T cells in localized non-small cell lung cancer. The CDR3 sequence is 16 residues long. V lost 5 bases to trimming and J lost 3 bases; unmatched junction nucleotides: 8. Germline V gene sequence: CDR1 LNHDA, CDR2 SQIVND (reference sequence). The method was immunoSEQ multiplex PCR; TCRdb's version includes in-frame clones alone and lacks a portion of them. The repertoire consists of some 49,000 clones, with around 81% occurring once and the leading ten covering 15% to 20%. The V and J genes are TRBV19 and TRBJ2-1, with 9 bases aligning to TRBD2. The receptor's source is a man aged 40-75 years with stage III lung adenocarcinoma. Sequenced material: peripheral blood mononuclear cells, taken before any cancer treatment. CDR3 sequence (DNA): TGTGCCAGTAGTCTTCCGACTAGCGGTTTCTACAATGAGCAGTTCTTC. Encoded protein: CASSLPTSGFYNEQFF. The full variable domain, completed using reference TRBV19 and TRBJ2-1, is DGGITQSPKYLFRKEGQNVTLSCEQNLNHDAMYWYRQDPGQGLRLIYYSQIVNDFQKGDIAEGYSVSREKKESFPLTVTSAQKNPTAFYLCASSLPTSGFYNEQFFGPGTRLTVL.